The 19 T cell receptor beta chains below all came from one sample that was sequenced in a study of blood T cell repertoires in COVID-19. Assay: immunoSEQ multiplex PCR; the TCRdb copy retains only in-frame clones and omits some. The table shows a few hundred thousand clones, with roughly 85% occurring only once. The material sequenced was PBMCs or T cells enriched from blood (not recorded which). All receptors come from a man in his forties who had recovered from COVID-19.

This chain uses TRBV29-1 with TRBJ1-4, with a possible D match to TRBD1 (6 bases). V was trimmed by 4 bases and J by 2 bases, leaving 14 bases between them. The CDR3 has 15 amino acids. Per germline, CDR1 SQVTM and CDR2 ANQGSEA. The CDR3 region is CSVGWGHTTNEKLFF. Here the CDR3 DNA reads TGCAGCGTTGGGTGGGGACACACGACTAATGAAAAACTGTTTTTT.

This chain joins TRBV28 and TRBJ1-2, with 10 positions matching TRBD1. The CDR3 extends over 15 amino acids. Germline-derived CDR1 and CDR2 are MDHEN and SYDVKM. J lost 8 bases, V lost 5 bases, and 11 bases had no gene match. CDR3: CASSTRQGARGGYTF. The CDR3 region has the DNA TGTGCCAGCAGTACCCGACAGGGGGCGCGGGGGGGCTACACCTTC.

The gene calls are TRBV18 and TRBJ2-7, with 8 positions matching TRBD2. Germline V gives CDR1 KGHSH, CDR2 LQKENI. The CDR3 totals 14 residues. V was clipped by 0 bases and J by 2 bases; unmatched bases: 0. CDR3 bases: TGTGCCAGCTCACCACCGACTAGCGCCTACGAGCAGTACTTC. Translating it yields CASSPPTSAYEQYF.

This chain connects TRBV28 to TRBJ1-2; TRBD1 matches at 11 bases. Germline values: CDR1 MDHEN, CDR2 SYDVKM. With 6 bases clipped from V and 8 bases from J, the junction kept 8 bases outside the gene matches. The CDR3 has 14 residues. The CDR3: CASRTGQGAEGYTF. The CDR3 DNA is TGTGCCAGCAGAACCGGACAGGGGGCGGAAGGCTACACCTTC.

This sequence joins TRBV19 and TRBJ1-1; TRBD1 might be the D (5 bases). CDR3 size: 15 residues. Germline lookup yields CDR1 LNHDA and CDR2 SQIVND (reference sequence). V was pared by 7 bases and J by 5 bases, with 20 bases between. This CDR3 is CASTFTLGGGTEAFF. The CDR3 DNA sequence: TGTGCCAGTACCTTTACTCTGGGGGGAGGGACTGAAGCTTTCTTT.

The V gene is TRBV24-1, the J gene TRBJ1-2; possible D gene TRBD1, 5 bases. V lost 5 bases and J lost 0, with 12 bases in between. The CDR3 contains 15 residues. CDR1 KGHDR and CDR2 SFDVKD come from the germline V gene. The CDR3 reads CATSAQGSANYGYTF. Written as DNA, the CDR3 is TGTGCCACCAGTGCTCAGGGTAGTGCTAACTATGGCTACACCTTC.

The chain combines TRBV24-1 with TRBJ1-1; 11 positions agree with TRBD1. With V trimmed by 5 bases and J by 8 bases, 12 bases remained unmatched. Germline loops: CDR1 KGHDR, CDR2 SFDVKD. The CDR3 is 16 amino acids. This CDR3 reads CATSGADRGPRREAFF. DNA for the CDR3: TGTGCCACCAGTGGCGCGGACAGGGGGCCCCGGAGGGAAGCTTTCTTT.

The chain uses TRBV28 and TRBJ1-5, with 8 bases identical to TRBD1. This CDR3 contains 17 residues. CDR1 and CDR2 from the germline V gene are MDHEN and SYDVKM. Losses at the gene ends were 5 bases for V and 2 bases for J; bases not matched to a gene: 11. The CDR3 is CASSPLTGGRGNQPQHF. CDR3 DNA: TGTGCCAGCAGTCCACTAACAGGGGGTCGAGGCAATCAGCCCCAGCATTTT.

The V gene is TRBV5-5, the J gene TRBJ1-1; 8 nucleotides agree with TRBD1. With V trimmed by 1 base and J by 6 bases, 8 bases remained unmatched. Germline V lookup: CDR1 SGHKS, CDR2 YYEKEE (reference sequence). This CDR3 comprises 15 residues. Written as DNA, the CDR3 is TGTGCCAGCAGCTTGATGACAGGGGCGCACGCTGAAGCTTTCTTT. The encoded protein is CASSLMTGAHAEAFF.

The CDR3 nucleotides read TGTGCCAGCAGCTTTCGACAGGGTTCGAATGAAAAACTGTTTTTT. As protein: CASSFRQGSNEKLFF. This chain connects TRBV7-6 to TRBJ1-4; TRBD1 matches at 7 bases. Trimming took 3 bases from V and 5 from J; bases not matched to a gene: 6. The germline V gene encodes CDR1 SGHVS and CDR2 FNYEAQ. The CDR3 length is 15 residues. Variable domain in full (rest from reference TRBV7-6 and TRBJ1-4): GAGVSQSPRYKVTKRGQDVALRCDPISGHVSLYWYRQALGQGPEFLTYFNYEAQQDKSGLPNDRFSAERPEGSISTLTIQRTEQRDSAMYRCASSFRQGSNEKLFFGSGTQLSVL.

The rearrangement joins TRBV18 to TRBJ2-1; D uncertain. The CDR3 contains 14 residues. Germline CDR1 KGHSH, CDR2 LQKENI. The V and J ends lost 3 bases and 7 bases respectively, with 13 bases between them. CDR3: CASSPSILVNEQFF. CDR3 DNA: TGTGCCAGCTCACCCTCTATCTTAGTTAATGAGCAGTTCTTC.

V and J are TRBV5-1 and TRBJ2-1, with 14 bases aligning to TRBD2. The CDR3 has 17 amino acids. Germline CDR1 reads SGHRS; CDR2 reads YFSETQ. V lost 3 bases, J lost 6 bases, and 8 bases stayed unmatched. The CDR3 coding sequence is TGCGCCAGCAGCTCACCCGCAGGGACTAGCGGGAGCAATGAGCAGTTCTTC. The encoded protein is CASSSPAGTSGSNEQFF. Looking up the rest from reference TRBV5-1 and TRBJ2-1 gives the full variable domain: KAGVTQTPRYLIKTRGQQVTLSCSPISGHRSVSWYQQTPGQGLQFLFEYFSETQRNKGNFPGRFSGRQFSNSRSEMNVSTLELGDSALYLCASSSPAGTSGSNEQFFGPGTRLTVL.

V usage is TRBV25-1 and J usage is TRBJ2-7; D call uncertain. Germline CDR1 reads MGHDK; CDR2 reads SYGVNS. CDR3 size: 14 residues. Between the trimmed V and J ends, which lost 2 bases and 0 bases, there was a span of 8 bases. The CDR3 sequence is CASSELGTSYEQYF. CDR3 DNA sequence: TGTGCCAGCAGTGAACTAGGCACCTCCTACGAGCAGTACTTC.

The chain carries TRBV3-1 (or the pseudogene TRBV3-2) and TRBJ1-2; TRBD1 aligns across 12 bases. J lost 3 bases, V lost 4 bases, and 6 bases had no gene match. Germline loops: CDR1 LGHDT, CDR2 YNNKEL (reference sequence). This CDR3 has 16 amino acids. In DNA, the CDR3 is TGTGCCAGCAGCCCAACCTGGGACAGGGGGCACTATGGCTACACCTTC. It encodes CASSPTWDRGHYGYTF.

The chain couples TRBV14 to TRBJ1-2; D is unresolved. Looked up from germline, CDR1 is SGHDN and CDR2 is FVKESK. Trimming shortened V by 2 bases and J by 3 bases, and 19 bases separated the two germline ends. The CDR3 is made up of 17 amino acids. The CDR3 protein is CASSQFRTGSLDYGYTF. The CDR3 nucleotides are TGTGCCAGCAGCCAATTCCGTACGGGGAGTTTGGACTATGGCTACACCTTC.

V and J are TRBV5-1 and TRBJ2-5, with no clear D. The CDR3 has 15 residues. The germline CDR1 and CDR2 sequences are SGHRS and YFSETQ. Deletions cut 0 bases from V and 1 base from J, with 10 bases between. The CDR3 DNA reads TGCGCCAGCAGCTTGGACGGGTTCTCCCAAGAGACCCAGTACTTC. The encoded protein is CASSLDGFSQETQYF.

This clone was seen many times. The chain recombines TRBV4-2 with TRBJ1-3; D gene unclear. Germline assignment: CDR1 LGHNA and CDR2 YNFKEQ. The CDR3 consists of 13 residues. V lost 3 bases to trimming and J lost 2 bases, with 5 bases between them. The chain's CDR3 is CASSQFTGNTIYF. CDR3 nucleotides: TGTGCCAGCAGCCAGTTTACTGGAAACACCATATATTTT.

This clone appeared a few times. V is TRBV18 and J is TRBJ1-5; TRBD1 aligns across 9 bases. The germline CDR1 and CDR2 sequences are KGHSH and LQKENI. This CDR3 has 15 residues. The J segment lost 4 bases and the V segment lost 3 bases, leaving 4 bases of the junction unmatched. CDR3 bases: TGTGCCAGCTCACCTCGAGGGACAGGGAATCAGCCCCAGCATTTT. The encoded protein is CASSPRGTGNQPQHF.

This chain links TRBV19 with TRBJ1-3, with D possibly TRBD1 on 5 matching bases. Germline V gives CDR1 LNHDA, CDR2 SQIVND (reference sequence). The CDR3 runs 16 residues. V dropped 8 bases and J dropped 0 bases, with 17 bases sitting between them. The CDR3 spells CASHPLRASSGNTIYF. Written as DNA, the CDR3 is TGTGCCAGTCACCCACTCAGGGCCAGCTCTGGAAACACCATATATTTT.